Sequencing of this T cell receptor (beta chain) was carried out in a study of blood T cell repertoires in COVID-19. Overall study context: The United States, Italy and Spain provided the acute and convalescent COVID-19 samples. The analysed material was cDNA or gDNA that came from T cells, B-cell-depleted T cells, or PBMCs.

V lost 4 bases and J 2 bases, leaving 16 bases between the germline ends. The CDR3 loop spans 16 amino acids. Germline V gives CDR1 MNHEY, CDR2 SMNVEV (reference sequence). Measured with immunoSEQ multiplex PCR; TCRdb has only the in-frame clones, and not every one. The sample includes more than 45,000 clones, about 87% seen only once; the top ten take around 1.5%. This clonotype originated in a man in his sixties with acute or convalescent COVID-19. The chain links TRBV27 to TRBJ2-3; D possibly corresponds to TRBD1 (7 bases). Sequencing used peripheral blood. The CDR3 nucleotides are TGTGCCAGCAGTTCCCTGACAGGGAGGTTCACAGATACGCAGTATTTT. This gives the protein CASSSLTGRFTDTQYF.